Below, 18 T cell receptor beta chains from the same sample are listed, as sequenced in a study of cytomegalovirus exposure and HLA in healthy donors. Produced via immunoSEQ multiplex PCR; TCRdb's table is partial and in-frame only. Here the sample spans under 200,000 clones, about 90% being singletons. Specimen: PBMCs. The receptors originated from a woman aged 30 to 39 in good health and CMV-seronegative.

The rearrangement uses TRBV9 and TRBJ2-3, with D hard to call. Trimming took 3 bases from V and 0 from J, leaving 14 bases between them. The CDR3 totals 16 residues. CDR1 and CDR2 (germline): SGDLS, YYNGEE. The CDR3 loop is CASSDGGSGSTDTQYF. The CDR3 coding sequence is TGTGCCAGCAGCGACGGTGGGTCGGGTAGCACAGATACGCAGTATTTT.

CDR3 bases: TGTGCCAGCAGCTTAGTTAGCGGGGGGCCCCCCCGCGGGGAGCTGTTTTTT. It specifies CASSLVSGGPPRGELFF. The V and J genes are TRBV11-2 and TRBJ2-2; TRBD2 matches 10 bases. The germline V gene has CDR1 SGHAT and CDR2 FQNNGV. J gave up 7 bases and V 1 base, and 9 bases lay outside the gene matches. This CDR3 contains 17 residues.

The chain uses TRBV6-4 and TRBJ2-1; D not certain. V lost 5 bases to trimming and J lost 0 bases, with 8 bases between them. Germline CDR1 MRHNA, CDR2 SNTAGT. The CDR3 runs 14 residues. The chain's CDR3 is CASSRTCSYNEQFF. DNA for the CDR3: TGTGCCAGCAGTCGAACGTGCTCCTACAATGAGCAGTTCTTC.

The rearrangement joins TRBV4-3 to TRBJ2-3; 13 nucleotides agree with TRBD2. The V and J ends lost 2 bases and 1 base, in that order; junction bases with no gene match: 6. The CDR3 loop spans 18 amino acids. Germline CDR1 and CDR2: LGHNA and YSLEER. The CDR3 region has the DNA TGCGCCAGCAGCCAACAACTCGGGACTAGCGGGGGCACAGATACGCAGTATTTT. Translating gives CASSQQLGTSGGTDTQYF.

The chain combines TRBV19 with TRBJ2-1, with D maybe TRBD1 (6 bases). Germline CDR1 LNHDA, CDR2 SQIVND (reference sequence). V shed 5 bases and J shed 0 bases, with 20 bases lying between them. This CDR3 is built from 18 residues. CDR3 sequence: CASSSHLGTRSSYNEQFF. CDR3 DNA sequence: TGTGCCAGTAGTTCACACCTCGGGACACGGAGCTCCTACAATGAGCAGTTCTTC.

The gene calls are TRBV2 and TRBJ1-6, with 7 positions matching TRBD1. The germline CDR1 and CDR2 sequences are SNHLY and FYNNEI. The ends lost 8 bases at V and 4 bases at J; junction bases unmatched: 8. The CDR3 has 15 residues. In DNA form, the CDR3 reads TGTGCCAGCTACTCCGGGACAGAGTATAATTCACCCCTCCACTTT. This codes for CASYSGTEYNSPLHF.

This clone occurred once. The chain uses TRBV7-2 and TRBJ1-5; D ambiguous. The CDR3 contains 12 residues. Trimming left V 7 bases short and J 7 bases short, with 11 bases between. Germline assignment: CDR1 SGHTA and CDR2 FQGNSA. This CDR3 reads CASNRVGQPQHF. CDR3 bases: TGTGCCAGCAATAGGGTGGGACAGCCCCAGCATTTT.

The chain uses TRBV4-3 and TRBJ1-2; D unresolved. This CDR3 is built from 14 residues. CDR1 is LGHNA, CDR2 YSLEER, per germline. Trimming removed 0 bases from V and 6 bases from J, with 11 bases in between. As DNA, the CDR3 is TGCGCCAGCAGCCAAGATCTTTGGAAGGATGGCTACACCTTC. Its protein product is CASSQDLWKDGYTF.

This clone was detected a few times. The chain carries TRBV4-2 and TRBJ2-1; a weak D match, TRBD2 (7 bases). From germline, CDR1 is LGHNA and CDR2 YNFKEQ. This CDR3 spans 15 amino acids. Trimming pared 5 bases from V and 6 bases from J, leaving 17 bases between. CDR3 sequence (DNA): TGTGCCAGCAGCGAGGGGGGGGGCTCTGGCAATGAGCAGTTCTTC. Translation: CASSEGGGSGNEQFF.

The V and J genes are TRBV5-1 and TRBJ2-7; 8 bases align to TRBD1. Germline CDR1 reads SGHRS; CDR2 reads YFSETQ. V lost 0 bases and J lost 2; bases outside the gene matches: 7. The CDR3 consists of 16 residues. As DNA, the CDR3 is TGCGCCAGCAGCTTGGCGAGACAGGGGCCCCCCTACGAGCAGTACTTC. Its protein is CASSLARQGPPYEQYF.

The chain has TRBV6-1 and TRBJ2-5, with 12 bases lining up with TRBD2. The CDR3 sequence is 15 residues long. Germline lookup yields CDR1 MNHNS and CDR2 SASEGT. The junction had 2 bases not matched to a gene; V was cut back by 2 bases and J by 4 bases. CDR3 loop: CASSELAGGPETQYF. In nucleotides, the CDR3 is TGTGCCAGCAGTGAACTAGCGGGGGGGCCAGAGACCCAGTACTTC.

This sequence joins TRBV5-1 and TRBJ2-1; 10 bases fit TRBD2. Trimming at V came to 4 bases and at J to 5 bases, leaving 12 bases not matched to a gene. CDR1 and CDR2 (germline): SGHRS, YFSETQ. CDR3 length: 17 amino acids. The CDR3 DNA is TGCGCCAGCAGCCCGACCATCCGGACTAGCGGTAACAATGAGCAGTTCTTC. Its translation: CASSPTIRTSGNNEQFF. Looking up the rest from reference TRBV5-1 and TRBJ2-1 gives the full variable domain: KAGVTQTPRYLIKTRGQQVTLSCSPISGHRSVSWYQQTPGQGLQFLFEYFSETQRNKGNFPGRFSGRQFSNSRSEMNVSTLELGDSALYLCASSPTIRTSGNNEQFFGPGTRLTVL.

The CDR3 nucleotides read TGTGCCAGCACTCCAAGGACTAGCGGAGCCTACGAGCAGTACTTC. Its protein is CASTPRTSGAYEQYF. The V call is TRBV2, the J call TRBJ2-7, with 10 positions matching TRBD2. Germline values: CDR1 SNHLY, CDR2 FYNNEI. Losses at the gene ends were 7 bases for V and 2 bases for J; bases not matched to a gene: 8. This CDR3 has 15 amino acids.

In this sample, this clone turned up a few times. The chain links TRBV28 to TRBJ2-7, with D unclear. The length of the CDR3 is 12 residues. CDR1 is MDHEN, CDR2 SYDVKM, per germline. With 6 bases removed from V and 4 bases from J, the gap between germline ends came to 10 bases. CDR3 loop: CASRPRSYEQYF. Written as DNA, the CDR3 is TGTGCCAGCAGACCAAGGAGTTACGAGCAGTACTTC.

Comments on this clone: This could be a read error, since a much larger clone is one nucleotide away. The chain joins TRBV4-2 to TRBJ1-1; the D gene is possibly TRBD1 (6 bases). The ends were cut back, 4 bases at V and 3 bases at J, with 21 bases in the middle. The CDR3 has 17 amino acids. Germline loops: CDR1 LGHNA, CDR2 YNFKEQ. In DNA, the CDR3 is TGTGCCAGCAGCCCCCGACAAGGGGGGACGCGGGACACTGAAGCTTTCTTT. Its protein product is CASSPRQGGTRDTEAFF.

The table lists this clone with a count of one. The chain carries TRBV2 and TRBJ2-1; perhaps D is TRBD1 or TRBD2 (6 bases each). From germline, CDR1 is SNHLY and CDR2 FYNNEI. The germline V and J ends were trimmed by 2 bases and 12 bases, with 23 bases remaining between them. The CDR3 consists of 16 residues. The CDR3 sequence: CASSELAGKGGGLQFF. The CDR3 DNA reads TGTGCCAGCAGTGAATTGGCTGGAAAAGGGGGAGGATTGCAGTTCTTC.

The gene calls are TRBV30 and TRBJ1-1, with D unresolved. The germline gives CDR1 GTSNPN, CDR2 SVGIG (reference sequence). The CDR3 covers 14 residues. Trimming took 4 bases from V and 0 from J, leaving 12 bases between them. Written as DNA, the CDR3 is TGTGCCTGGAAGGTTGAGCGCTTGAACACTGAAGCTTTCTTT. It yields the protein CAWKVERLNTEAFF.

The chain joins TRBV4-1 to TRBJ2-7; 11 bases line up with TRBD2. The CDR3 runs to 16 residues. V was clipped by 0 bases and J by 1 base; unmatched bases: 2. CDR1 MGHRA and CDR2 YSYEKL come from the germline V gene. The DNA of the CDR3 is TGCGCCAGCAGCCAAGAGGCTAGCGGGGGGTCCTACGAGCAGTACTTC. Protein sequence: CASSQEASGGSYEQYF.